This TCR beta chain derives from a study of T cells in Graves' hyperthyroidism and ophthalmopathy. Study as a whole: Blood from the periphery was taken at initial diagnosis, before any treatment.

TCR beta CDR3 region amplification was performed from RNA transcripts. A first-round RT-PCR of the TCR CDR3 used the HTBI primer set. TCRdb reanalysed the multiplex PCR reads using MiXCR and keeps one entry per CDR3 protein. The table includes roughly 250,000 distinct CDR3 sequences, around 20% detected once. V was pared by 3 bases and J by 10 bases, with 6 bases of the junction left unmatched. Germline V CDR1 and CDR2: KGHDR, SFDVKD. The CDR3 consists of 16 residues. Ophthalmopathy patients all had a Clinical Activity Score of at least 3, a NOSPECS grade of at least 4 and disease under 3 months old. Uncontrolled infections, other autoimmune diseases, pregnancy or lactation led to exclusion of patients.

The chain joins TRBV24-1 to TRBJ2-1; 15 bases are a match to TRBD2. The source of this sequence is a young man with Graves' ophthalmopathy. The sequencing sample was made of blood. CDR3 sequence (DNA): TGTGCCACCAGTGATCCAGGACTAGCGGGAGGGTGGGAGCAGTTCTTC. Amino acids: CATSDPGLAGGWEQFF.